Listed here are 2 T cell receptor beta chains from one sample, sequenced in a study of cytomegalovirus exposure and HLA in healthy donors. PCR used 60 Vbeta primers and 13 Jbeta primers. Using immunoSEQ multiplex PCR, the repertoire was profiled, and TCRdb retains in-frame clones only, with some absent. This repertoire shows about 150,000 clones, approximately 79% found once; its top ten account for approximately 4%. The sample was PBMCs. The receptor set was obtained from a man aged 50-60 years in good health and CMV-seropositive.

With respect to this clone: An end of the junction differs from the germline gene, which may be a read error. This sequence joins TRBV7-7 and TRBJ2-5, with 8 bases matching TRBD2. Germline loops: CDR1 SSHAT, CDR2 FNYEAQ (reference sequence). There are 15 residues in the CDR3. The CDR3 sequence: CASSSGGAGQETQYF. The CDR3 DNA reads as TGTGCTAGCAGCTCGGGGGGGGCCGGCCAAGAGACCCAGTACTTC.

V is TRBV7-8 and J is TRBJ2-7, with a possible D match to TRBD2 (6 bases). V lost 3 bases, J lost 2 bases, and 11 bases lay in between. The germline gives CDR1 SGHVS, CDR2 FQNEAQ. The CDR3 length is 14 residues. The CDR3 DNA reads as TGTGCCAGCAGCTTCGGGGGTTACCCCTACGAGCAGTACTTC. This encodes CASSFGGYPYEQYF.